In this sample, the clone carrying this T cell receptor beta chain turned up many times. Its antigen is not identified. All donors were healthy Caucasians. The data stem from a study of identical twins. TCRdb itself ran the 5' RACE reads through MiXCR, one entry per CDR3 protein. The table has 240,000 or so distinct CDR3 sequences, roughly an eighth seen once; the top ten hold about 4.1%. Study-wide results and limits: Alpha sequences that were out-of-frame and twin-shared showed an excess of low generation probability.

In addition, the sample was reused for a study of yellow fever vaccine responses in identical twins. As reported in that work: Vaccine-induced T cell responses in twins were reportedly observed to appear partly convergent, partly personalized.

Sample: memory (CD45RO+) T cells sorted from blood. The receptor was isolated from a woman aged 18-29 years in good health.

The CDR3 reads CASSLGQGRADTQYF. As DNA, the CDR3 is TGTGCCAGCAGCTTAGGACAGGGAAGGGCAGATACGCAGTATTTT. V is TRBV5-5 and J is TRBJ2-3, with 8 bases identical to TRBD1. The ends lost 2 bases at V and 4 bases at J; junction bases unmatched: 6. The CDR3 runs to 15 residues. The germline V gene has CDR1 SGHKS and CDR2 YYEKEE (reference sequence).